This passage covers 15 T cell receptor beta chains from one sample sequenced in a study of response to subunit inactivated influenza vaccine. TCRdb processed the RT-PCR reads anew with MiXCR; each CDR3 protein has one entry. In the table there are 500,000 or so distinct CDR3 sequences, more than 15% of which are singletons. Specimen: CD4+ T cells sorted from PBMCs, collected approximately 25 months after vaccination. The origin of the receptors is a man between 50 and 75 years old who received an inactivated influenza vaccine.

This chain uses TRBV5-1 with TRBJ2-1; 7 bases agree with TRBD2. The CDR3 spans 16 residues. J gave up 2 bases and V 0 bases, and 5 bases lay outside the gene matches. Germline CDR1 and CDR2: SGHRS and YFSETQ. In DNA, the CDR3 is TGCGCCAGCAGCTTGGCCGAGGGGACTACCTACAATGAGCAGTTCTTC. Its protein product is CASSLAEGTTYNEQFF.

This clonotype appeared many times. CDR3: CASSRRITGAGTMNTEAFF. CDR3 nucleotides: TGTGCCAGCAGCCGCCGAATCACGGGGGCAGGGACTATGAACACTGAAGCTTTCTTT. The gene calls are TRBV11-3 and TRBJ1-1, with a tentative D call TRBD1 (6 bases). CDR3 size: 19 residues. The germline V gene encodes CDR1 SGHNT and CDR2 YENEEA. V was trimmed by 5 bases and J by 0 bases, leaving 25 bases between them.

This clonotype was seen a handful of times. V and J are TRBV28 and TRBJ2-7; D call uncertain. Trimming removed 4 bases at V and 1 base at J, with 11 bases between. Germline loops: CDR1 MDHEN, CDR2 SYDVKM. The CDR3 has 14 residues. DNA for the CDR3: TGTGCCAGCAGTTCCCATTCCGGGTCCTACGAGCAGTACTTC. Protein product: CASSSHSGSYEQYF.

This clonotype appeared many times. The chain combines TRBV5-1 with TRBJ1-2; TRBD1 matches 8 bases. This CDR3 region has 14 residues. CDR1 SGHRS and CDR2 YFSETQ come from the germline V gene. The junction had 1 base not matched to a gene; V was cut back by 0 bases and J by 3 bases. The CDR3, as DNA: TGCGCCAGCAGCTTGGGGGGACAGGACTATGGCTACACCTTC. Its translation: CASSLGGQDYGYTF.

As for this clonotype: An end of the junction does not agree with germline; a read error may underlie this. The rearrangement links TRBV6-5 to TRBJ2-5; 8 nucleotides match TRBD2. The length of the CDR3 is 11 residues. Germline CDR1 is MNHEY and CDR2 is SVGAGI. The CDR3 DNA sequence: TGTGCCAGCAGGACTGGACTAGCTCTTCACTTC. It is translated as CASRTGLALHF.

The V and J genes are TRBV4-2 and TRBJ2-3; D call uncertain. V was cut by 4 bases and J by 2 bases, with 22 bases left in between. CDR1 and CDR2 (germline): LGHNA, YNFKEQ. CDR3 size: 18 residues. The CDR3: CASSPSARSLLNTDTQYF. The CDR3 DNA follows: TGTGCCAGCAGCCCCTCGGCCCGGAGCCTACTAAACACAGATACGCAGTATTTT.

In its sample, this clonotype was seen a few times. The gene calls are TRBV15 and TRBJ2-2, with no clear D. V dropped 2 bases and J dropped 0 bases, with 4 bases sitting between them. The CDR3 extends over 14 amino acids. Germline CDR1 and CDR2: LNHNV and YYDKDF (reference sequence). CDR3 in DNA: TGTGCCACCAGCAGACTATCGAACACCGGGGAGCTGTTTTTT. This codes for CATSRLSNTGELFF.

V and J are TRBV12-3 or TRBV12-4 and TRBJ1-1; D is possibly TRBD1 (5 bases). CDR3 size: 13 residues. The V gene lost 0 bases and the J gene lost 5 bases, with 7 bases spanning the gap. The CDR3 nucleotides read TGTGCCAGCAGTTTAGCGGGGCAGACTGAAGCTTTCTTT. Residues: CASSLAGQTEAFF.

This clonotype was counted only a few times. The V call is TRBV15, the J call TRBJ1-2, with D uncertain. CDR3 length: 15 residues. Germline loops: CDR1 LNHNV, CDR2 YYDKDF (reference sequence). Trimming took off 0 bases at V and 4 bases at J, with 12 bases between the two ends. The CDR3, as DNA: TGTGCCACCAGCAGAGATCTTACATTAAGCTATGGCTACACCTTC. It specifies CATSRDLTLSYGYTF. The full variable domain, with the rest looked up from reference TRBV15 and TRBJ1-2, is DAMVIQNPRYQVTQFGKPVTLSCSQTLNHNVMYWYQQKSSQAPKLLFHYYDKDFNNEADTPDNFQSRRPNTSFCFLDIRSPGLGDTAMYLCATSRDLTLSYGYTFGSGTRLTVV.

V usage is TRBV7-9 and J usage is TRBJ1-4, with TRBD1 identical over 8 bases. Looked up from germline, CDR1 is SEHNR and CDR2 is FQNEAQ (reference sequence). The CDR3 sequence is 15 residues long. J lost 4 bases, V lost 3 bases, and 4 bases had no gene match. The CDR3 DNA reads TGTGCCAGCAGCTTGAGACAGGGGAATAATGAAAAACTGTTTTTT. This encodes CASSLRQGNNEKLFF. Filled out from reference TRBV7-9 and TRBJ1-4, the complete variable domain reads DTGVSQNPRHKITKRGQNVTFRCDPISEHNRLYWYRQTLGQGPEFLTYFQNEAQLEKSRLLSDRFSAERPKGSFSTLEIQRTEQGDSAMYLCASSLRQGNNEKLFFGSGTQLSVL.

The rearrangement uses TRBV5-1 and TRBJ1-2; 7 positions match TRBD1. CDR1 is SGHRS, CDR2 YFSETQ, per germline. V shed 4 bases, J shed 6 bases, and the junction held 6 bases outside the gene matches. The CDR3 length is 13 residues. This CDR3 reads CASSGGTANGYTF. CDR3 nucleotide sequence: TGCGCCAGCAGCGGCGGGACAGCGAATGGCTACACCTTC.

The CDR3 DNA is TGTGCCAGCAGCCTGACCTTCGGACGTGGAGATACGCAGTATTTT. Its translation is CASSLTFGRGDTQYF. The chain combines TRBV2 with TRBJ2-3; D ambiguous. Trimming pared 6 bases from V and 5 bases from J, leaving 18 bases between. The germline V gene encodes CDR1 SNHLY and CDR2 FYNNEI. This CDR3 region has 15 residues.

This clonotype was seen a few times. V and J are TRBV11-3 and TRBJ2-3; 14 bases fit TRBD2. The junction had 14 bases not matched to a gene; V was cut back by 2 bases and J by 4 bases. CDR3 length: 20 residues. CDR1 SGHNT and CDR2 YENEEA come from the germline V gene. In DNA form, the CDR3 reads TGTGCCAGCAGCTTACGGGGGGGGACTAGCGGGAGTGTGAGTTCAGATACGCAGTATTTT. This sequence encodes CASSLRGGTSGSVSSDTQYF.

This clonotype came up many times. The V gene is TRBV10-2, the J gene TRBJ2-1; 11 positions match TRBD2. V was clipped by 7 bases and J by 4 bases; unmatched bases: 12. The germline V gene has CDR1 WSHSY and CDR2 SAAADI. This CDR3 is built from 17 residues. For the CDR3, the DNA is TGCGCCAGCACTCCGGCCCGGGGACTAGCGGATTACAATGAGCAGTTCTTC. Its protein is CASTPARGLADYNEQFF.

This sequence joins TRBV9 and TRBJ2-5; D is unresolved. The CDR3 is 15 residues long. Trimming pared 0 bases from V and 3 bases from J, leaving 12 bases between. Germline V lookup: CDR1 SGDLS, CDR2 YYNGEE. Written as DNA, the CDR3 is TGTGCCAGCAGCGTAGGCGGCATCCGAGAAGAGACCCAGTACTTC. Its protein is CASSVGGIREETQYF.